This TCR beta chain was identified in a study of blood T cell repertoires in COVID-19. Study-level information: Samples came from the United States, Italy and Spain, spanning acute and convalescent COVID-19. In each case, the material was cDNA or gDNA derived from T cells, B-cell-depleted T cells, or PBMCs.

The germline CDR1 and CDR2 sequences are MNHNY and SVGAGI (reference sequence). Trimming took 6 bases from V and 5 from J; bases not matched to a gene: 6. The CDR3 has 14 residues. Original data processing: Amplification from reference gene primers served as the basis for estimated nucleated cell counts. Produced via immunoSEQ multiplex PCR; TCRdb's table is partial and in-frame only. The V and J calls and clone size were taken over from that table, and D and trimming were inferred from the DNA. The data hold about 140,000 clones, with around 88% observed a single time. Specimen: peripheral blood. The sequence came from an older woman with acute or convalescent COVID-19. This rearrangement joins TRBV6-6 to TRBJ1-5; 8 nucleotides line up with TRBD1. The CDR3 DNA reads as TGTGCCAGCAGCACCGACAGGGGCTATCAGCCCCAGCATTTT. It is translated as CASSTDRGYQPQHF.